These 27 T cell receptor beta chains originate from one sample sequenced in a study of blood T cell repertoires in COVID-19. Sequencing used immunoSEQ multiplex PCR; TCRdb keeps in-frame clones, though not all of them. The profile shows roughly 240,000 clones, around 88% of them singletons. The sample consisted of PBMCs or T cells enriched from blood (not recorded which). The receptor source for this set is a woman aged 45 to 65 who had recovered from COVID-19.

CDR3 loop: CASSFPAAGAGGEAFF. The CDR3 region has the DNA TGTGCCAGCAGTTTCCCCGCGGCAGGGGCGGGAGGTGAAGCTTTCTTT. This chain connects TRBV6-2 or TRBV6-3 to TRBJ1-1; tentative D call: TRBD1 (6 bases). With 4 bases removed from V and 7 bases from J, the gap between germline ends came to 22 bases. CDR1 MNHEY and CDR2 SVGEGT come from the germline V gene. This CDR3 is built from 16 residues.

The chain recombines TRBV19 with TRBJ2-1; 11 nucleotides align to TRBD2. CDR1 LNHDA and CDR2 SQIVND come from the germline V gene (reference sequence). The CDR3 length is 18 residues. V lost 1 base and J lost 2; bases outside the gene matches: 7. The CDR3 is CASSIGLAGGRAYNEQFF. The DNA for the CDR3 is TGTGCCAGTAGTATAGGCCTAGCGGGAGGCCGAGCCTACAATGAGCAGTTCTTC.

The rearrangement links TRBV9 to TRBJ1-3; tentative D call: TRBD1 (5 bases). The CDR3 length is 16 residues. Germline lookup yields CDR1 SGDLS and CDR2 YYNGEE. Between the trimmed V and J ends, which lost 4 bases and 0 bases, there was a span of 14 bases. Here the CDR3 DNA reads TGTGCCAGCAGCCTGGGCACAGGTTTCTCTGGAAACACCATATATTTT. Its protein product is CASSLGTGFSGNTIYF.

This clone appeared a few times. The gene calls are TRBV19 and TRBJ1-1; TRBD1 aligns across 9 bases. The CDR3 runs to 16 residues. CDR1 is LNHDA, CDR2 SQIVND, per germline (reference sequence). V was pared by 3 bases and J by 6 bases, with 11 bases of the junction left unmatched. DNA of the CDR3: TGTGCCAGTAGTATGGCCCCCCGGACAGGGGCGCCTGAAGCTTTCTTT. This sequence encodes CASSMAPRTGAPEAFF. Looking up the rest from reference TRBV19 and TRBJ1-1 gives the full variable domain: DGGITQSPKYLFRKEGQNVTLSCEQNLNHDAMYWYRQDPGQGLRLIYYSQIVNDFQKGDIAEGYSVSREKKESFPLTVTSAQKNPTAFYLCASSMAPRTGAPEAFFGQGTRLTVV.

The CDR3 protein is CASSVLGSGNQPQHF. The CDR3 DNA reads as TGTGCCAGCAGTGTCCTGGGCAGTGGCAATCAGCCCCAGCATTTT. The J gene is TRBJ1-5, the V gene TRBV2; no reliable D call. The CDR3 is 15 amino acids. Between the trimmed V and J ends, which lost 4 bases and 2 bases, there was a span of 12 bases. Germline loops: CDR1 SNHLY, CDR2 FYNNEI. Full variable domain (outside the CDR3, taken from reference TRBV2 and TRBJ1-5): EPEVTQTPSHQVTQMGQEVILRCVPISNHLYFYWYRQILGQKVEFLVSFYNNEISEKSEIFDDQFSVERPDGSNFTLKIRSTKLEDSAMYFCASSVLGSGNQPQHFGDGTRLSIL.

The genes are TRBV4-2 and TRBJ2-6; TRBD1 is a possible D gene (6 bases). The ends were cut back, 1 base at V and 0 bases at J, with 10 bases in the middle. Germline loops: CDR1 LGHNA, CDR2 YNFKEQ. This CDR3 is 17 amino acids long. This CDR3 reads CASSQGGRGSGANVLTF. The CDR3 bases are TGTGCCAGCAGCCAAGGGGGCAGGGGCTCTGGGGCCAACGTCCTGACTTTC.

CDR3 DNA: TGTGCCAGCAGCCGGGGGACTAGCCCTATCAATGAGCAGTTCTTC. Translating gives CASSRGTSPINEQFF. V and J are TRBV3-1 (or the pseudogene TRBV3-2) and TRBJ2-1; TRBD2 matches at 9 bases. V lost 4 bases to trimming and J lost 6 bases; unmatched junction nucleotides: 7. CDR1 LGHDT and CDR2 YNNKEL come from the germline V gene (reference sequence). The CDR3 is made up of 15 amino acids.

The rearrangement uses TRBV27 and TRBJ1-6; perhaps TRBD1 as D (5 bases). V gave up 2 bases and J gave up 7 bases, with 9 bases separating them. This CDR3 is 14 amino acids long. CDR1 is MNHEY, CDR2 SMNVEV, per germline (reference sequence). In nucleotides, the CDR3 is TGTGCCAGCAGTTTAATTGGGGGGAATTCACCCCTCCACTTT. Translated: CASSLIGGNSPLHF.

The rearrangement links TRBV2 to TRBJ1-2; 10 bases match TRBD1. With 6 bases clipped from V and 4 bases from J, the junction kept 2 bases outside the gene matches. The CDR3 sequence is 13 residues long. Germline-derived CDR1 and CDR2 are SNHLY and FYNNEI. This CDR3 reads CASRGTGAYGYTF. CDR3 sequence (DNA): TGTGCCAGCAGGGGGACAGGGGCCTATGGCTACACCTTC.

This clone was counted once. The chain has TRBV7-9 and TRBJ2-7; D uncertain. CDR3 length: 13 residues. The V gene lost 5 bases and the J gene lost 2 bases, with 10 bases spanning the gap. Germline V gene data show CDR1 as SEHNR and CDR2 as FQNEAQ (reference sequence). DNA for the CDR3: TGTGCCAGCAGCCTCGGGTCGGCCTACGAGCAGTACTTC. It encodes CASSLGSAYEQYF.

V is TRBV29-1 and J is TRBJ2-7; the match to TRBD2 covers 8 bases. Germline loops: CDR1 SQVTM, CDR2 ANQGSEA. This CDR3 is built from 12 residues. The junction had 6 bases not matched to a gene; V was cut back by 7 bases and J by 4 bases. The CDR3 coding sequence is TGCAGCGCCGGGACTAGTGAGTACGAGCAGTACTTC. It yields the protein CSAGTSEYEQYF.

This clone showed up just once. The CDR3 nucleotides read TGTGCCAGCAGTTTAGGAGGGAGTAGATACGAGCAGTACTTC. The encoded protein is CASSLGGSRYEQYF. The chain employs TRBV28 and TRBJ2-7; D is possibly TRBD2 (6 bases). The CDR3 has 14 amino acids. Germline V CDR1 and CDR2: MDHEN, SYDVKM. Trimming pared 2 bases from V and 4 bases from J, leaving 12 bases between.

This clone was seen a handful of times. This chain uses TRBV6-2 or TRBV6-3 with TRBJ1-1; a possible D gene is TRBD1 (5 bases). V was cut by 3 bases and J by 5 bases, with 13 bases left in between. Germline CDR1 and CDR2: MNHEY and SVGEGT. The CDR3 is made up of 14 amino acids. The CDR3 nucleotides are TGTGCCAGCAGTTATGGAAAGCCAGGGACTGAAGCTTTCTTT. It specifies CASSYGKPGTEAFF.

V and J are TRBV30 and TRBJ1-6, with a tentative D call TRBD1 (6 bases). The V end lost 0 bases, the J end lost 9 bases, and 21 bases lay between the germline ends. The length of the CDR3 is 17 residues. The germline CDR1 and CDR2 sequences are GTSNPN and SVGIG (reference sequence). The chain's CDR3 is CAWSVLTRGWNVSPLHF. The CDR3 region has the DNA TGTGCCTGGAGTGTATTAACCAGGGGCTGGAATGTTTCACCCCTCCACTTT.

The CDR3 reads CASSFGRGRGSADTQYF. CDR3 nucleotides: TGCGCCAGCAGCTTTGGAAGGGGCCGCGGGAGTGCAGATACGCAGTATTTT. V is TRBV5-1 and J is TRBJ2-3; 7 positions match TRBD2. The CDR3 has 17 amino acids. The germline gives CDR1 SGHRS, CDR2 YFSETQ. V trimming: 2 bases; J trimming: 4 bases; junction bases outside the gene matches: 13.

The chain carries TRBV3-1 (or the pseudogene TRBV3-2) and TRBJ2-7, with 7 bases aligning to TRBD1. The CDR3 totals 13 residues. With 3 bases clipped from V and 6 bases from J, the junction kept 5 bases outside the gene matches. The germline V gene encodes CDR1 LGHDT and CDR2 YNNKEL (reference sequence). The CDR3 here is CASSQRQGLEQYF. Here the CDR3 DNA reads TGTGCCAGCAGCCAGCGACAGGGCCTCGAGCAGTACTTC.

This sequence joins TRBV19 and TRBJ2-2; 10 positions agree with TRBD2. Germline lookup yields CDR1 LNHDA and CDR2 SQIVND (reference sequence). Losses at the gene ends were 5 bases for V and 4 bases for J; bases not matched to a gene: 7. The CDR3 is made up of 16 amino acids. DNA of the CDR3: TGTGCCAGTAGTCTAGTAGCGGGAGGTCCCACCGGGGAGCTGTTTTTT. It codes for CASSLVAGGPTGELFF.

V and J are TRBV29-1 and TRBJ2-7; 9 bases agree with TRBD1. Per germline, CDR1 SQVTM and CDR2 ANQGSEA. Germline trimming cut 3 bases from V and 7 bases from J; bases unmatched to any gene: 10. The CDR3 totals 14 residues. CDR3 in DNA: TGCAGCGTTGACTCCGGGACAGGGACCATTGAGCAGTACTTC. Protein: CSVDSGTGTIEQYF.

The chain carries TRBV5-1 and TRBJ1-5; D gene uncertain. V lost 4 bases and J 0 bases, leaving 11 bases between the germline ends. CDR1 and CDR2 from the germline V gene are SGHRS and YFSETQ. The CDR3 has 15 residues. In DNA form, the CDR3 reads TGCGCCAGCAGCCCGGGATCTTATAGCAATCAGCCCCAGCATTTT. It codes for CASSPGSYSNQPQHF.

A few counts support this clone. This chain's CDR3 is CSGRENTEAFF. The CDR3 bases are TGCAGCGGACGGGAAAACACTGAAGCTTTCTTT. The chain carries TRBV29-1 and TRBJ1-1; D gene uncertain. The CDR3 has 11 amino acids. V was trimmed by 7 bases and J by 2 bases, leaving 8 bases between them. The germline CDR1 and CDR2 sequences are SQVTM and ANQGSEA.

By sample fraction, this clone is medium-sized. The rearrangement links TRBV7-9 to TRBJ1-1; D possibly corresponds to TRBD1 (5 bases). The CDR3 contains 15 residues. CDR1 is SEHNR and CDR2 is FQNEAQ in the germline V gene (reference sequence). Trimming cost V 1 base and J 3 bases, with 12 bases left between them. CDR3 nucleotides: TGTGCCAGCAGCTTAGTCAGTATAGGGGACACTGAAGCTTTCTTT. Its protein is CASSLVSIGDTEAFF.

The chain combines TRBV9 with TRBJ2-5, with D tentatively TRBD2 (7 bases). V was clipped by 0 bases and J by 2 bases, with 14 bases between them. The CDR3 spans 16 residues. Germline-derived CDR1 and CDR2 are SGDLS and YYNGEE. The CDR3 bases are TGTGCCAGCAGCGTAGGTGGGGGGGCTCGTCAAGAGACCCAGTACTTC. As protein: CASSVGGGARQETQYF.

The chain combines TRBV7-3 with TRBJ1-1; possibly TRBD1 for D (6 bases). The germline gives CDR1 SGHTA, CDR2 FQGTGA. The V end lost 5 bases, the J end lost 1 base, and 8 bases lay between the germline ends. The CDR3 contains 13 residues. Here the CDR3 DNA reads TGTGCCAGCAGCCAGGGACAGAACACTGAAGCTTTCTTT. It yields the protein CASSQGQNTEAFF.

The chain combines TRBV12-5 with TRBJ1-1; D is unresolved. This CDR3 has 14 amino acids. Germline V CDR1 and CDR2: LGHNT, FRNRAP. The V gene lost 0 bases and the J gene lost 3 bases, with 8 bases spanning the gap. CDR3 in amino acids: CASGLVQLHTEAFF. Written as DNA, the CDR3 is TGTGCTAGTGGTTTGGTACAGCTACACACTGAAGCTTTCTTT.

This clone has a handful of counts. The rearrangement uses TRBV12-2 and TRBJ1-5; TRBD1, the table's D call, was not compared with the DNA. TRBV12-2 is flagged as a pseudogene. This CDR3 comprises 17 residues. As DNA, the CDR3 is TGTGCAAGTCGCTTATTACAGGGTACTAGTCACAATCAGCCCCAGCATTTT. Its protein product is CASRLLQGTSHNQPQHF.

The chain couples TRBV10-3 to TRBJ2-2; TRBD2 aligns across 10 bases. V lost 7 bases to trimming and J lost 8 bases; unmatched junction nucleotides: 7. The germline V gene encodes CDR1 ENHRY and CDR2 SYGVKD. This CDR3 region has 14 residues. CDR3 DNA sequence: TGTGCCATCACCCCTAGCGGGGGAACAGGGGAGCTGTTTTTT. This translates into CAITPSGGTGELFF.

The rearrangement joins TRBV7-2 to TRBJ2-7; 14 nucleotides line up with TRBD2. This CDR3 contains 16 residues. The trim removed 4 bases at V and 0 bases at J, leaving 2 bases unmatched. Per the germline V gene, CDR1 is SGHTA and CDR2 is FQGNSA. CDR3 amino acids: CASSSTSGRASYEQYF. The CDR3 DNA sequence: TGTGCCAGCAGCTCGACTAGCGGGAGGGCCTCCTACGAGCAGTACTTC.